Reported below is one T cell receptor beta chain. Its antigen is unknown. No base quality information exists; no much larger clone differs at one position. The donors were healthy, HIV-negative adults with no recently reported acute infections or vaccinations. All donors were Caucasian adults living in Nashville, Tennessee, USA. Magnetic negative selection was used to enrich CD4+ T cells, after which naive cells were positively selected on CD45RA and the negative fraction became the memory subset. Blood was obtained by leukapheresis, after which PBMCs were separated by Ficoll-Histopaque density gradient centrifugation and cryopreserved in liquid nitrogen vapor phase. Purity and quantity of every magnetically sorted T cell population were checked by analytical flow cytometry. From each sorted fraction, genomic DNA was isolated and quantified by UV absorbance on a Nanodrop 2000c. The CDR3 holds 15 amino acids from the cysteine to the phenylalanine. The DNA shown is the 45-base CDR3, in frame from base 1. Trimmed from V: 6 bases; trimmed from J: 8 bases; junction bases lacking a gene match: 13. The germline V gene yields ENHRY for CDR1 and SYGVKD for CDR2.

TCR CDR3 regions were amplified from genomic DNA by multiplex PCR using the deep immunoSEQ assay. Genomic DNA extracted from each cell subset was distributed evenly over all wells of several immunoSEQ 96-well plates, and each plate served as one replicate. For sorted subsets, around 200 ng genomic DNA, equal to 30,000 or so T cell genomes, was loaded into each replicate PCR. Purified libraries were quantified with a Qubit 3.0 fluorometer, sized on a Bioanalyzer 2100, and re-quantified with the KAPA Library Quantification kit. Each immunoSEQ 96-well plate was sequenced on its own single-read 150-cycle Illumina NextSeq 550 flow cell. On the authors' methods: Because only junctional sequences without quality scores were contained in the immunoSEQ output, filtering matching that applied to full-length reads could not be performed. To assign V/J genes and CDR3, sequences were annotated using PyIR, a Python wrapper for IgBLAST v1.9, with IMGT germline references. Reads were filtered out if the reads had weak V/J assignments (E-value above 1e-6), no CDR3, stop codons, out-of-frame junctions, or ambiguous translated residues. V3J clonotypes were defined as sequences sharing an identical inferred V gene, J gene, and CDR3 amino acid sequence. The percentage overlap between two repertoires was calculated by dividing the number of shared unique clonotypes by the size of the smaller repertoire. RTK rarefaction, the Chao1 estimator, and Recon v2.1 estimates of unobserved clonotypes were used to assess repertoire richness. Generation probabilities for all TCRbeta clonotypes obtained by the gDNA method from a few donors were computed using OLGA. TCRdb's version of the immuneACCESS table is confined to in-frame rearrangements and falls short of the full clone set. An unresolved V gene accounts for under half of the shortfall where checked; the remainder is of unknown origin. Clone size and V and J calls were adopted from that table, with D and trimming inferred from the DNA. The sample includes millions of clones, with over 85% observed a single time. 0.11% to 0.15% of the sample rests with the top ten.

This sample stems from a study of shared clonotypes between healthy human individuals (dated by TCRdb to 2018 to 2021). Background for the entire study: A couple of women and three men aged 18 to 49 years were included in the cohort. Leukapheresis yielded between about 0.94 and 8.9 billion PBMCs per donor. Per donor, three plates each were used for CD4 naive and CD4 memory, two for CD8 naive, and one for CD8 memory. To estimate repertoire size and how much clonotype sharing occurs between individuals, the study deeply sequenced the blood TCR repertoires of 4 to 6 healthy adults. Different laboratories and diverse techniques were used to prepare libraries and sequence TCR repertoires, to increase sequencing depth and limit assay-specific biases. Broader findings and caveats from the paper: When a few donors were compared, the shared fraction of clonotypes was about 5% for naive CD4, about 4% for naive CD8, 2% to 2.5% for memory CD4, and under 0.5% for memory CD8. Pairwise subsampling led to the expectation that sequencing depth would affect the degree of clonotype sharing among donors. Rarefaction of sorted-subset datasets indicated incomplete sequencing despite the large sequencing depth. The genetic and exposure-history diversity represented was limited by the small number of donors. Clonotypes shared by all four sorted-subset donors showed higher generation probabilities than non-shared clonotypes. Sampling was restricted to blood, and TCR repertoires in tissues likely differ from the TCR repertoires found in blood. Naive subsets generally had larger estimated clonotype richness than memory subsets.

This TCR was sampled from a man between 18 and 29 years old in good health. The sequenced material came from naive CD4+ T cells sorted from blood. Interpreted using the paper, the cell subset or site label stands for: CD45RA+ positively selected. This chain is built from TRBV10-3 and TRBJ2-3, with 8 middle bases fitting TRBD2. The CDR3 loop reads CAIRGQSGREATQYF. The nucleotide sequence is TGTGCCATCAGAGGACAGTCGGGGCGGGAGGCTACGCAGTATTTT.